This section outlines one TCR beta chain sequence together with its context. This receptor's antigen is unknown. Nothing much larger sits one base from this clone, and base qualities are not available. The CDR3 runs 13 residues from the cysteine to the phenylalanine. This entry keeps only the CDR3 DNA: 39 bases, framed from base 1. From a lookup of the germline V gene (reference sequence), CDR1 and CDR2 are DFQATT and SNEGSKA. The trim is 5 bases for V and 3 bases for J, with a gap of 11 bases between the germline ends. The TCR beta CDR3 regions were amplified from the RNA transcripts. A first-round RT-PCR of the TCR CDR3 used the HTBI primer set with the Qiagen OneStep RT-PCR kit. Libraries were constructed in a second round of multiplex PCR, after which size selection and purification were performed. Libraries were sequenced paired-end with 100 bp reads on an Illumina HiSeq2000. The study's processing was this. SOAPnuke was used to process the raw data, with reads discarded if the reads contained adapters or uncalled bases, had a mean Phred below 15, or lacked an exact constant-primer or identifier match. High-quality paired reads were merged using COPE v1.2.5, and each unique nucleotide sequence was defined as a clonotype. Clonotypes were aligned to IMGT TRBV, TRBD and TRBJ reference segments using MiTCR v1.1. The analysis was restricted to V-J combinations with a frequency above 0.0001, which together covered around 99% of the repertoires. The TCS score was defined as F50 (clonal expansion) divided by E x V (chaos), with BLOSUM62-based TCRdist calculated between CDR3 peptides within each V-J. Welch's t-statistics and random forest reduced 514 V-J features to around 14, which were used in a naive Bayes classifier (R e1071). The similarity between thyroid and blood repertoires was quantified using the Morisita-Horn index. TCRdb reprocessed the public reads (quality trimming at Q25 with fastp, clone calling with MiXCR) and kept in-frame beta chains. Every distinct CDR3 protein forms one entry, paired with its most common genes and DNA. These V and J calls derive from TCRdb rather than the authors' analysis. The sample data list 480,000 or so distinct CDR3 sequences, and 46% of these were observed just once. Jointly, the top ten make up about two fifths of the sample.

The study excluded patients with uncontrolled infections, other autoimmune diseases, pregnancy or lactation. Diagnoses relied on clinical symptoms, serum thyroxine and TRAb, thyroid ultrasound and orbital computed tomography. Trizol reagent was used to extract total RNA, and RNA quality was then checked on an Agilent 2100 Bioanalyzer. This entry is derived from a study of T cells in Graves' hyperthyroidism and ophthalmopathy (dated by TCRdb to the late 2010s). A note on the overall study: To identify TCR V-J signatures that set the groups apart, the researchers used a discovery cohort of 100 patients, made up of around 42 with Graves' ophthalmopathy and 55 to 65 with stable Graves' hyperthyroidism. Whether ophthalmopathy could be predicted prospectively was tested in an independent validation cohort made up of roughly 19 hyperthyroidism patients plus 17 patients who later progressed to ophthalmopathy. For training and testing, the 100 patients in the discovery cohort were randomly divided in a 7:3 ratio. In addition, the study compared T-cell repertoires in thyroid tissue and in blood from several Graves' hyperthyroidism patients. After blood sampling, hyperthyroidism patients were treated with methimazole at a starting dose of 30 mg daily, and ophthalmopathy patients were treated with high-dose intravenous methylprednisolone. The paper describes TCR Vbeta CDR3 sequencing of 130 to 150 peripheral blood samples, made up of fewer than 50 ophthalmopathy patients, around 78 hyperthyroidism patients and approximately 17 progressor patients.

The full study reports these points: Most expanded thyroid clonotypes (frequency above 0.001) were also found in blood, which suggests that blood repertoires may mirror thyroid immune responses. A model built on a 13 V-J signature distinguished ophthalmopathy from stable hyperthyroidism, reaching about 88% sensitivity and under 84% specificity in cross-validation and 80%/75% in testing. No statistical method was used to fix the sample size in advance, and group allocation was not hidden from the investigators. In validation, the model predicted progression to ophthalmopathy a median of around 6.5 months before onset, with roughly 68% sensitivity and nearly 75% specificity.

The chain couples TRBV20-1 to TRBJ1-5, and TRBD1 may be the D gene, going by 5 matching bases. Sequencing used peripheral blood or thyroid tissue (not recorded which). The receptor's source is an adult woman with Graves' disease, either hyperthyroidism or ophthalmopathy (not recorded which). CDR3 region: CSAPRGDNQPQHF. The base sequence is TGCAGTGCTCCTCGAGGGGACAATCAGCCCCAGCATTTT.